The rows below give T cell receptor beta chains drawn from one sample of a study of blood T cell repertoires in COVID-19. Data came from immunoSEQ multiplex PCR; TCRdb stores just in-frame clones and leaves some out. The table shows 350,000 or so clones, with approximately 92% occurring only once. The specimen sequenced was PBMCs or T cells enriched from blood (not recorded which). Receptors were obtained from a young woman who had recovered from COVID-19. Each CDR3 is given with its conserved first and last residue. D genes are given only for firm matches. For some rows the clone size is stated as once, few or many, or as a class when expanded; others skip it.

v_call	j_call	clone_size	d_call	cdr3_nt	cdr3_aa
TRBV30	TRBJ1-2	.	.	TGTGCCTGGAGTGTTAATCTAAACTATGGCTACACCTTC	CAWSVNLNYGYTF
TRBV5-1	TRBJ2-6	once	.	TGCGCCAGCAGCTTGGTTTCAAGCCTGGGCGCTGTCCTGACTTTC	CASSLVSSLGAVLTF
TRBV4-1	TRBJ1-1	many	TRBD1	TGCGCCAGCAGCCATGAGGGGGCCAACACTGAAGCTTTCTTT	CASSHEGANTEAFF
TRBV6-5	TRBJ1-5	.	TRBD1	TGTGCCAGCAGCGCCCGGGACAGCCGGAATCAGCCCCAGCATTTT	CASSARDSRNQPQHF
TRBV7-2	TRBJ2-7	.	TRBD2	TGTGCCAGTAAGCGGGAGGGCTGGTCCTACGAGCAGTACTTC	CASKREGWSYEQYF
TRBV5-5	TRBJ2-3	.	TRBD2	TGTGCCAGCAGCCTAGCGGGAGCTAGCACAGATACGCAGTATTTT	CASSLAGASTDTQYF
TRBV27	TRBJ2-3	.	TRBD2	TGTGCCAGCAGTTTCCAACAGACTAGCGGGGGGGTATATTTT	CASSFQQTSGGVYF
TRBV18	TRBJ2-6	once	.	TGTGCCAGCTCACCACTCCCAGGCTCTCCCATCATCACTGGGGCCAACGTCCTGACTTTC	CASSPLPGSPIITGANVLTF
TRBV7-2	TRBJ1-6	.	TRBD1	TGTGCCAGCAGCTTTTCAGGGGGCACCTATAATTCACCCCTCCACTTT	CASSFSGGTYNSPLHF
TRBV9	TRBJ2-3	.	.	TGTGCCAGCAGCGTAGCTACTGCAGATACGCAGTATTTT	CASSVATADTQYF
TRBV9	TRBJ1-3	.	.	TGTGCCAGCAGCGTCGGGGGGAGCTCTGGAAACACCATATATTTT	CASSVGGSSGNTIYF
TRBV30	TRBJ2-7	.	.	TGTGCCTGGAGTAATACAGGGTACGAGCAGTACTTC	CAWSNTGYEQYF
TRBV28	TRBJ2-7	.	TRBD1	TGTGCCAGCAGTTCCGGGACAGGGCGGATGGAGCAGTACTTC	CASSSGTGRMEQYF
TRBV7-2	TRBJ2-6	.	TRBD1	TGTGCCAGCAGCCCCAAAGACAGGGATTCTGGGGCCAACGTCCTGACTTTC	CASSPKDRDSGANVLTF
TRBV6-5	TRBJ1-6	.	.	TGTGCCAGCAGAATGGACTGGAATTCACCCCTCCACTTT	CASRMDWNSPLHF
TRBV7-6	TRBJ2-1	once	TRBD2	TGTGCCAGCAGCTCCACTAGCGGGATAGGGTTTGTGTACAATGAGCAGTTCTTC	CASSSTSGIGFVYNEQFF
TRBV28	TRBJ1-5	.	.	TGTGCCAGCAGAACGCAGGGGAACTGGAATCAGCCCCAGCATTTT	CASRTQGNWNQPQHF
TRBV5-4	TRBJ2-1	.	.	TGTGCCAGCAGCCCGGCAGGGGGGAACAACAATGAGCAGTTCTTC	CASSPAGGNNNEQFF
TRBV7-3	TRBJ2-5	.	.	TGTGCCAGCAGCTTATTTGCTAGCGCAAAAGAGACCCAGTACTTC	CASSLFASAKETQYF
TRBV7-9	TRBJ2-1	.	.	TGTGCCAGCAGCCCCCTAGCTAGGGATTACAATGAGCAGTTCTTC	CASSPLARDYNEQFF
TRBV4-1	TRBJ2-3	.	.	TGCGCCAGCAGCATTAAGGCCCAGGAATATATCACAGATACGCAGTATTTT	CASSIKAQEYITDTQYF
TRBV7-9	TRBJ2-7	.	TRBD1	TGTGCCAGCAGCTTACAACAGGGGGGCTACGAGCAGTACTTC	CASSLQQGGYEQYF
TRBV25-1	TRBJ2-7	.	TRBD1	TGTGCCACCTCGGGTGGACAGGGGGCTTACGAGCAGTACTTC	CATSGGQGAYEQYF
TRBV3-1/TRBV3-2	TRBJ2-7	.	.	TGTGCCAGCAGCCCCTGGGCTAGCGTATCCTACGAGCAGTACTTC	CASSPWASVSYEQYF
TRBV5-1	TRBJ2-1	.	TRBD2	TGCGCCAGCAGCTTGAAACCTAGCGGGAGTCAAGTGGGGTCCTACAATGAGCAGTTCTTC	CASSLKPSGSQVGSYNEQFF
TRBV7-6	TRBJ2-7	.	TRBD2	TGTGCCAGCAGCACTGCCGAGGGGACTAGCGGGATCGAGCAGTACTTC	CASSTAEGTSGIEQYF
TRBV19	TRBJ1-1	few	.	TGTGCCAGTAGTCCCTGGTCGGGGAACACTGAAGCTTTCTTT	CASSPWSGNTEAFF
TRBV7-9	TRBJ2-1	.	.	TGTGCCAGCAGCTTGGGACTCTCCAATGAGCAGTTCTTC	CASSLGLSNEQFF
TRBV18	TRBJ2-1	.	TRBD1	TGTGCCAGCTCTCCAGCCGGGACAGGGGGCTACAATGAGCAGTTCTTC	CASSPAGTGGYNEQFF
TRBV28	TRBJ2-3	.	TRBD2	TGTGCCAGCAGTTTAGCGGGAGGCTACACAGATACGCAGTATTTT	CASSLAGGYTDTQYF
TRBV5-1	TRBJ2-7	.	TRBD2	TGCGCCAGCAGCACCGGACTAGCGGGAGCTGGAGAGCAGTACTTC	CASSTGLAGAGEQYF
TRBV23-1	TRBJ2-6	once	.	TGCGCCAGCAGTCATCCTGGACAGACTGGGGCCAACGTCCTGACTTTC	CASSHPGQTGANVLTF
TRBV5-6	TRBJ2-3	.	TRBD2	TGTGCCAGCAGCTTGGTGACTAGCGGGTATTCTGATACGCAGTATTTT	CASSLVTSGYSDTQYF
TRBV6-2/TRBV6-3	TRBJ2-5	.	TRBD2	TGTGCCAGCAGTATGGGCGGGAGTCCGGAGACCCAGTACTTC	CASSMGGSPETQYF
TRBV7-6	TRBJ2-1	.	TRBD1	TGTGCCAGCAGCGAGGGACAGTTCTCCCTAGGTGGGCAGTTCTTC	CASSEGQFSLGGQFF
TRBV11-2	TRBJ2-7	.	.	TGTGCCAGCAGCTCCACGGGACACCGGCTCTACGAGCAGTACTTC	CASSSTGHRLYEQYF
TRBV5-4	TRBJ1-1	.	TRBD1	TGTGCCAGCAGCTTGGACGGACAGGGGGTGACTGAAGCTTTCTTT	CASSLDGQGVTEAFF
TRBV20-1	TRBJ2-3	.	TRBD1	TGCAGTGCTACTGACAGGGGGAGGGATACGCAGTATTTT	CSATDRGRDTQYF
TRBV28	TRBJ1-1	.	.	TGTGCCAGCAGTTTCCAGGGGAACACTGAAGCTTTCTTT	CASSFQGNTEAFF
TRBV28	TRBJ2-7	.	TRBD1	TGTGCCAGCAGAATCCGGGACAGGAGCTACGAGCAGTACTTC	CASRIRDRSYEQYF
TRBV6-6	TRBJ2-6	once	TRBD1	TGTGCCAGCAGTTCTCAGGGGGCTGGGGCCAACGTCCTGACTTTC	CASSSQGAGANVLTF
TRBV28	TRBJ1-2	.	TRBD1	TGTGCCAGCAATACCGGGACAGGACGTGGCTACACCTTC	CASNTGTGRGYTF
TRBV5-1	TRBJ2-3	.	TRBD1	TGCGCCAGCAGCCTAAGACAGGGCCACACAGATACGCAGTATTTT	CASSLRQGHTDTQYF
TRBV29-1	TRBJ2-2	.	.	TGCAGCGTTGTCACAGGAAACACCGGGGAGCTGTTTTTT	CSVVTGNTGELFF
TRBV18	TRBJ2-3	.	.	TGTGCCAGCTCACCGGCACTATTGAACACAGATACGCAGTATTTT	CASSPALLNTDTQYF
TRBV28	TRBJ1-3	.	.	TGTGCCAGCGCGACCGGACAACGCTCTGGAAACACCATATATTTT	CASATGQRSGNTIYF
TRBV18	TRBJ1-1	.	.	TGTGCCAGCTCACCGCAGGACAGTTTCACTGAAGCTTTCTTT	CASSPQDSFTEAFF
TRBV7-2	TRBJ1-2	.	.	TGTGCCAGCAGCCGAGTCTCCTATGGCTACACCTTC	CASSRVSYGYTF
TRBV4-2	TRBJ1-2	.	.	TGTGCCAGCAGCCAAGATGGGGGCAGCCCTAACTATGGCTACACCTTC	CASSQDGGSPNYGYTF
TRBV19	TRBJ1-1	.	.	TGTGCCAGTAGTGCAGACAGGCGGACTGAAGCTTTCTTT	CASSADRRTEAFF
TRBV30	TRBJ1-2	.	TRBD1	TGTGCCTGGAGTGTAGCCCAGGGGGCGAATGGCTACACCTTC	CAWSVAQGANGYTF
TRBV6-1	TRBJ1-2	.	TRBD1	TGTGCCAGCAGTGAGGCCAGGACAGGGGATGGCTACACCTTC	CASSEARTGDGYTF
TRBV21-1	TRBJ2-3	.	.	TGTGCCAGCTTAGCCCACCACCTTCAGCTCGGGCCCCTAGCGGGAGTACAAGATACGCAGTATTTT	CASLAHHLQLGPLAGVQDTQYF
TRBV29-1	TRBJ1-1	.	.	TGCAGCGTTCGGGCGGACTCGAACACTGAAGCTTTCTTT	CSVRADSNTEAFF
TRBV19	TRBJ2-3	.	.	TGTGCCAGTAGTATGGGCCATGCAGCAGATACGCAGTATTTT	CASSMGHAADTQYF